These 19 T cell receptor beta chains came from one sample sequenced in a study of shared clonotypes between healthy human individuals. Profiling relied on immunoSEQ multiplex PCR, and the TCRdb table lists in-frame clones only, not all of them. The sample holds 950,000 to 1,100,000 clones, around three quarters seen once. Sequencing input: memory CD4+ T cells from PBMCs. Subset specified: CD45RA-negative fraction. These receptors came from a man between 18 and 29 years old in good health. Some clones in this sample may be carry-over from other donors' samples.

The V call is TRBV7-9, the J call TRBJ2-7; TRBD1 aligns across 7 bases. In germline, CDR1 is SEHNR, CDR2 FQNEAQ (reference sequence). The CDR3 is 12 amino acids. CDR3 sequence reads: CASSLGMGQPTV. The CDR3 bases are TGTGCCAGCAGCTTAGGAATGGGACAGCCCACCGTC.

V usage is TRBV11-2 and J usage is TRBJ1-1, with D maybe TRBD1 (5 bases). Per the germline V gene, CDR1 is SGHAT and CDR2 is FQNNGV. Trimming removed 4 bases at V and 0 bases at J, with 12 bases between. The length of the CDR3 is 15 residues. The DNA for the CDR3 is TGTGCCAGCAGCTCCCGGGGGGGGATGAACACTGAAGCTTTCTTT. As protein: CASSSRGGMNTEAFF.

J is TRBJ1-1 and V is TRBV5-4; D might be TRBD1 (6 bases). The V and J ends lost 4 bases and 2 bases respectively, with 9 bases between them. There are 13 residues in the CDR3. Germline values: CDR1 SGHNT, CDR2 YYREEE (reference sequence). The CDR3: CASSPDSNTEAFF. CDR3 DNA: TGTGCCAGCAGCCCGGACAGTAACACTGAAGCTTTCTTT.

The chain carries TRBV11-1 and TRBJ2-5, with 8 bases aligning to TRBD2. The CDR3 spans 17 residues. In germline, CDR1 is SGHAT, CDR2 FQDESV (reference sequence). J lost 1 base, V lost 5 bases, and 12 bases had no gene match. The DNA for the CDR3 is TGTGCCAGCAGCAAGTCGGGGTTTAGCGGGACCCAAGAGACCCAGTACTTC. Translating gives CASSKSGFSGTQETQYF.

The chain carries TRBV11-3 and TRBJ1-5, with TRBD1 matching over 10 bases. The CDR3 is 18 residues long. Germline assignment: CDR1 SGHNT and CDR2 YENEEA. V dropped 3 bases and J dropped 0; count of bases not matched to a gene: 8. CDR3 sequence (DNA): TGTGCCAGCAGCTTCCCGGGACAGGGGTATGATAGCAATCAGCCCCAGCATTTT. Translation: CASSFPGQGYDSNQPQHF.

The CDR3 protein is CASTFGQPWDEQFF. In nucleotides, the CDR3 is TGCGCCAGCACCTTCGGACAGCCCTGGGATGAGCAGTTCTTC. The chain couples TRBV5-1 to TRBJ2-1; perhaps TRBD1 as D (6 bases). V lost 6 bases to trimming and J lost 8 bases, with 18 bases between them. This CDR3 is built from 14 residues. Germline V lookup: CDR1 SGHRS, CDR2 YFSETQ.

In its sample, this clone was seen once. The rearrangement joins TRBV7-9 to TRBJ2-3; TRBD2 matches at 10 bases. The CDR3 has 14 amino acids. Looked up from germline, CDR1 is SEHNR and CDR2 is FQNEAQ (reference sequence). The J segment lost 6 bases and the V segment lost 4 bases, leaving 4 bases of the junction unmatched. CDR3 region: CASSSSGRDDTQYF. For the CDR3, the DNA is TGTGCCAGCAGCTCCAGCGGGAGGGATGATACGCAGTATTTT.

This chain links TRBV29-1 with TRBJ2-3; D gene uncertain. The germline V gene has CDR1 SQVTM and CDR2 ANQGSEA. This CDR3 has 12 residues. The V end was cut by 6 bases, the J end by 2 bases, with 9 bases between. CDR3 sequence reads: CSVVLTTDTQYF. DNA for the CDR3: TGCAGCGTGGTACTTACCACAGATACGCAGTATTTT.

The chain recombines TRBV7-9 with TRBJ1-2, with 7 bases aligning to TRBD1. The J segment lost 7 bases and the V segment lost 5 bases, leaving 19 bases of the junction unmatched. Germline assignment: CDR1 SEHNR and CDR2 FQNEAQ (reference sequence). The CDR3 loop spans 17 amino acids. The CDR3 DNA reads as TGTGCCAGCAGCCCAGCGGGGGCAGGGGGGACCTCGCGTGGCTACACCTTC. It yields the protein CASSPAGAGGTSRGYTF.

V gene TRBV6-1 combines with J gene TRBJ1-1; the D is unclear. CDR1 MNHNS and CDR2 SASEGT come from the germline V gene. The CDR3 sequence is 13 residues long. V lost 4 bases to trimming and J lost 0 bases, with 6 bases between them. The CDR3 region is CASSGTLNTEAFF. Here the CDR3 DNA reads TGTGCCAGCAGTGGGACTTTGAACACTGAAGCTTTCTTT.

This clone was observed a single time. This chain links TRBV18 with TRBJ2-1; tentatively, D is TRBD1 (6 bases). CDR1 is KGHSH, CDR2 LQKENI, per germline. The ends were cut back, 3 bases at V and 7 bases at J, with 10 bases in the middle. This CDR3 spans 13 amino acids. CDR3 sequence (DNA): TGTGCCAGCTCACCCCCCGGACAGAATGAGCAGTTCTTC. Translation: CASSPPGQNEQFF.

The CDR3 nucleotides read TGTGCCAGCAGCCTCGAACTAGCGGGAGTCGACGAGCAGTACTTC. It translates to CASSLELAGVDEQYF. This rearrangement joins TRBV9 to TRBJ2-7; 11 bases line up with TRBD2. V lost 4 bases, J lost 5 bases, and 8 bases stayed unmatched. This CDR3 has 15 residues. Germline CDR1 SGDLS, CDR2 YYNGEE.

The CDR3 is CSAGGQGTNTGELFF. CDR3 DNA sequence: TGCAGCGCCGGGGGGCAGGGCACGAACACCGGGGAGCTGTTTTTT. V is TRBV29-1 and J is TRBJ2-2, with a tentative D call TRBD2 (7 bases). The CDR3 consists of 15 residues. CDR1 and CDR2 (germline): SQVTM, ANQGSEA. V lost 7 bases and J lost 0, with 15 bases in between.

The gene calls are TRBV2 and TRBJ2-2, with 9 bases fitting TRBD2. The V gene end was trimmed by 4 bases and the J gene end by 4 bases; junction bases not matched to a gene: 7. The CDR3 is made up of 16 amino acids. CDR1 is SNHLY, CDR2 FYNNEI, per germline. The CDR3 region is CASSVFSGSPTGELFF. In DNA, the CDR3 is TGTGCCAGCAGTGTTTTTAGCGGGAGTCCCACCGGGGAGCTGTTTTTT.

This chain connects TRBV29-1 to TRBJ2-3, with TRBD1 matching over 7 bases. J gave up 1 base and V 6 bases, and 7 bases lay outside the gene matches. Germline-derived CDR1 and CDR2 are SQVTM and ANQGSEA. CDR3 length: 14 amino acids. DNA for the CDR3: TGCAGCGTGCGGACAGGCACCGGCACAGATACGCAGTATTTT. Translated: CSVRTGTGTDTQYF.

This clone was counted a few times. V gene TRBV10-3 combines with J gene TRBJ2-7; D is ambiguous. Trimming left V 0 bases short and J 2 bases short, with 5 bases between. This CDR3 has 13 amino acids. CDR1 and CDR2 (germline): ENHRY, SYGVKD. This CDR3 reads CAISESSPYEQYF. The CDR3 DNA is TGTGCCATCAGTGAGTCGTCCCCCTACGAGCAGTACTTC.

The V call is TRBV28, the J call TRBJ2-5; D might be TRBD1 (6 bases). Trimming cost V 6 bases and J 4 bases, with 15 bases left between them. The CDR3 length is 14 residues. The V gene's germline CDR1 is MDHEN and CDR2 SYDVKM. DNA of the CDR3: TGTGCCAGCAGACCGACAGGACCCCCAGAGACCCAGTACTTC. Translated: CASRPTGPPETQYF.

The chain combines TRBV28 with TRBJ2-3; 8 bases align to TRBD1. CDR3 size: 13 residues. In germline, CDR1 is MDHEN, CDR2 SYDVKM. The V and J ends lost 5 bases and 6 bases, in that order; junction bases with no gene match: 4. This CDR3 is CASSTTGVDTQYF. For the CDR3, the DNA is TGTGCCAGCAGTACGACAGGGGTGGATACGCAGTATTTT. The full variable domain, completed using reference TRBV28 and TRBJ2-3, is DVKVTQSSRYLVKRTGEKVFLECVQDMDHENMFWYRQDPGLGLRLIYFSYDVKMKEKGDIPEGYSVSREKKERFSLILESASTNQTSMYLCASSTTGVDTQYFGPGTRLTVL.

The chain carries TRBV6-5 and TRBJ2-7; D gene unclear. From germline, CDR1 is MNHEY and CDR2 SVGAGI. Trimming left V 1 base short and J 7 bases short, with 5 bases between. The CDR3 has 11 residues. The CDR3 is CASSYLAEQYF. The CDR3 DNA follows: TGTGCCAGCAGTTACTTGGCGGAGCAGTACTTC.